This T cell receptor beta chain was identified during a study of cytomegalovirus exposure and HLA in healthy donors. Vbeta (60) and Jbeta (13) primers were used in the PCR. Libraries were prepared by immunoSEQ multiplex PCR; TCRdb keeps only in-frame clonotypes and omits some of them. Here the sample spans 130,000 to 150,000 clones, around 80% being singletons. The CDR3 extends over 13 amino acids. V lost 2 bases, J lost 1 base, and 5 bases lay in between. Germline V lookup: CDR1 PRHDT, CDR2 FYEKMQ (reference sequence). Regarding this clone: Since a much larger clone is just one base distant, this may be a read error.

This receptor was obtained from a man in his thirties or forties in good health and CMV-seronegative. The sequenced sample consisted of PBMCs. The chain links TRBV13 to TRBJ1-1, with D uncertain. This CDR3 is CASSLQENTEAFF. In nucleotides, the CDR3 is TGTGCCAGCAGCTTACAGGAGAACACTGAAGCTTTCTTT.